Shown below are 27 T cell receptor beta chains from a single sample sequenced in a study of T cell repertoires in cytomegalovirus infection. For these TCRs, the target antigens are not known. One entry per CDR3 protein results from TCRdb running MiXCR on the reads. The sample lists approximately 910,000 distinct CDR3 sequences, approximately 32% occurring once. The sample consisted of cultured CD8+ T cells from PBMCs, taken from culture after CMV antigen stimulation. All receptors come from a human donor in good health (CMV status not recorded). Some clones in this sample may be carry-over from other donors' samples.

A few counts support this clonotype. The genes are TRBV5-5 and TRBJ2-4; 9 bases map to TRBD1. Germline V gives CDR1 SGHKS, CDR2 YYEKEE (reference sequence). Trimming removed 4 bases from V and 2 bases from J; junction bases left unmatched: 19. CDR3 length: 20 amino acids. The CDR3 spells CASSGTGQGTLRRTKNIQYF. In nucleotides, the CDR3 is TGTGCCAGCAGCGGAACGGGACAGGGTACCTTACGCCGGACCAAAAACATTCAGTACTTC.

The CDR3 DNA reads as TGTGCCAGCAGCCTCCGCGCAGGGCCCAACACCGGGGAGCTGTTTTTT. It is translated as CASSLRAGPNTGELFF. This sequence joins TRBV7-6 and TRBJ2-2, with D tentatively TRBD1 (5 bases). CDR1 is SGHVS, CDR2 FNYEAQ, per germline. CDR3 length equals 16 residues. Trimming shortened V by 5 bases and J by 2 bases, and 15 bases separated the two germline ends. Drawing the rest from reference TRBV7-6 and TRBJ2-2, the complete variable domain is GAGVSQSPRYKVTKRGQDVALRCDPISGHVSLYWYRQALGQGPEFLTYFNYEAQQDKSGLPNDRFSAERPEGSISTLTIQRTEQRDSAMYRCASSLRAGPNTGELFFGEGSRLTVL.

This clonotype was seen ten or more times. CDR3 region: CASSSQGVEEQYV. The CDR3, as DNA: TGTGCCAGCAGCTCACAGGGAGTGGAAGAGCAGTACGTC. This chain uses TRBV7-9 with TRBJ2-7, with D possibly TRBD1 on 6 matching bases. Germline V gene lookup returns CDR1 SEHNR and CDR2 FQNEAQ (reference sequence). Trimming removed 4 bases at V and 7 bases at J, with 14 bases between. The CDR3 totals 13 residues.

This sequence joins TRBV15 and TRBJ1-6; weak D call: TRBD1 (5 bases). This CDR3 region has 14 residues. V lost 3 bases and J lost 7, with 10 bases in between. Germline-derived CDR1 and CDR2 are LNHNV and YYDKDF (reference sequence). The CDR3 DNA reads TGTGCCACCAGCAGGTCCAGGGTAAATTCACCCCTCCACTTT. Its translation: CATSRSRVNSPLHF.

This clonotype was observed a handful of times. The chain recombines TRBV6-5 with TRBJ2-1; D is unclear. The V end was cut by 7 bases, the J end by 6 bases, with 7 bases between. The CDR3 contains 11 residues. Germline CDR1 and CDR2: MNHEY and SVGAGI. CDR3 residues: CASMEVNEQFF. The CDR3, as DNA: TGTGCCAGCATGGAAGTCAATGAGCAGTTCTTC.

The chain joins TRBV12-3 or TRBV12-4 to TRBJ1-1; D unclear. V dropped 3 bases and J dropped 0 bases, with 5 bases sitting between them. CDR3 length equals 13 residues. DNA for the CDR3: TGTGCCAGCAGTTTCGAAGTGAACACTGAAGCTTTCTTT. It yields the protein CASSFEVNTEAFF.

The chain couples TRBV6-2 or TRBV6-3 to TRBJ2-1; 8 bases are a match to TRBD2. Unmatched junction bases numbered 11, after V lost 7 bases and J lost 6 bases. The CDR3 runs to 15 residues. Germline lookup yields CDR1 MNHEY and CDR2 SVGEGT. The CDR3: CASTTPGLGRNEQFF. CDR3 DNA sequence: TGTGCCAGCACCACACCGGGACTAGGACGCAATGAGCAGTTCTTC.

The CDR3 DNA is TGTGCCAGCAGTTATGGACAGCGTGAAGCTTTCTTT. This sequence encodes CASSYGQREAFF. The gene calls are TRBV6-5 and TRBJ1-1, with D possibly TRBD1 on 6 matching bases. From germline, CDR1 is MNHEY and CDR2 SVGAGI. CDR3 length equals 12 residues. The V end was cut by 3 bases, the J end by 7 bases, with 9 bases between.

The table lists this clonotype with a few counts. The chain recombines TRBV4-1 with TRBJ2-2; 7 nucleotides agree with TRBD2. The junction had 6 bases not matched to a gene; V was cut back by 1 base and J by 4 bases. Germline CDR1 reads MGHRA; CDR2 reads YSYEKL. The CDR3 has 16 amino acids. CDR3: CASSQATGGRTGELFF. The CDR3 DNA sequence: TGCGCCAGCAGCCAAGCCACGGGGGGTCGCACCGGGGAGCTGTTTTTT.

A few counts support this clonotype. V usage is TRBV5-4 and J usage is TRBJ1-1, with 11 bases matching TRBD1. This CDR3 comprises 15 residues. V was pared by 4 bases and J by 7 bases, with 9 bases of the junction left unmatched. CDR1 is SGHNT, CDR2 YYREEE, per germline (reference sequence). The CDR3 DNA reads TGTGCCAGCAGCCCCCGGGACAGGGGGTTTATTGAAGCTTTCTTT. Translation gives CASSPRDRGFIEAFF.

The chain employs TRBV9 and TRBJ2-2; 9 bases map to TRBD1. With 3 bases clipped from V and 2 bases from J, the junction kept 5 bases outside the gene matches. CDR3 size: 16 residues. Germline CDR1 SGDLS, CDR2 YYNGEE. In nucleotides, the CDR3 is TGTGCCAGCAGCGCAGGGACAGGGACAAACACCGGGGAGCTGTTTTTT. It yields the protein CASSAGTGTNTGELFF.

This clonotype was found many times. This chain links TRBV7-8 with TRBJ2-7; D not resolved. Trimming removed 3 bases at V and 6 bases at J, with 9 bases between. The CDR3 length is 12 residues. Germline V CDR1 and CDR2: SGHVS, FQNEAQ. CDR3 sequence reads: CASSFLQREQYF. The DNA of the CDR3 is TGTGCCAGCAGCTTTTTACAACGCGAGCAGTACTTC.

This clonotype has at least ten counts. The J gene is TRBJ2-7, the V gene TRBV7-2; a possible D gene is TRBD2 (5 bases). The V gene lost 3 bases and the J gene lost 5 bases, with 8 bases spanning the gap. This CDR3 comprises 12 residues. Germline-derived CDR1 and CDR2 are SGHTA and FQGNSA. This chain's CDR3 is CASSFGLDEQYF. The CDR3 bases are TGTGCCAGCAGCTTTGGACTGGACGAGCAGTACTTC.

The chain is built from TRBV12-3 or TRBV12-4 and TRBJ2-1; D may be TRBD2 (5 bases). V was cut by 5 bases and J by 0 bases, with 8 bases left in between. This CDR3 region has 14 residues. CDR3 sequence: CASSASRSYNEQFF. In nucleotides, the CDR3 is TGTGCCAGCAGTGCTAGCCGCTCCTACAATGAGCAGTTCTTC.

The chain joins TRBV9 to TRBJ1-2; 10 nucleotides match TRBD1. The CDR3 is made up of 17 amino acids. Germline CDR1 reads SGDLS; CDR2 reads YYNGEE. V trimming: 5 bases; J trimming: 0 bases; junction bases outside the gene matches: 10. CDR3 DNA sequence: TGTGCCAGCAGAACCGACAGGGGGCCCTTAGCTAACTATGGCTACACCTTC. Translation: CASRTDRGPLANYGYTF.

The chain links TRBV13 to TRBJ1-2; D might be TRBD1 (6 bases). V dropped 3 bases and J dropped 2 bases, with 10 bases sitting between them. Germline-derived CDR1 and CDR2 are PRHDT and FYEKMQ (reference sequence). This CDR3 region has 14 residues. Here the CDR3 reads CASSFGTTNYGYTF. DNA for the CDR3: TGTGCCAGCAGCTTTGGGACAACGAACTATGGCTACACCTTC.

Points on this clonotype: This sequence may be a read error, since a much larger clone differs from it by one base. This sequence joins TRBV6-6 and TRBJ1-5; D uncertain. This CDR3 region has 13 residues. Germline V gene data show CDR1 as MNHNY and CDR2 as SVGAGI (reference sequence). Trimming removed 9 bases from V and 3 bases from J, with 12 bases in between. As DNA, the CDR3 is TGTGCCAGTACCTGGGGAGACAATCAGCCCCAGCATTTT. Protein: CASTWGDNQPQHF.

The chain employs TRBV2 and TRBJ2-3; 9 bases agree with TRBD1. This CDR3 is 16 amino acids long. Germline-derived CDR1 and CDR2 are SNHLY and FYNNEI. V was clipped by 6 bases and J by 2 bases; unmatched bases: 9. Here the CDR3 reads CASSTSTGGATDTQYF. CDR3 nucleotides: TGTGCCAGCAGCACCTCGACAGGGGGAGCCACAGATACGCAGTATTTT.

This clonotype has more than one count but fewer than ten. The chain links TRBV2 to TRBJ2-3; a possible D gene is TRBD1 (7 bases). V dropped 2 bases and J dropped 4 bases, with 13 bases sitting between them. Germline CDR1 is SNHLY and CDR2 is FYNNEI. CDR3 length equals 15 residues. The CDR3 here is CASSEITGEADTQYF. As DNA, the CDR3 is TGTGCCAGCAGTGAAATAACAGGGGAGGCAGATACGCAGTATTTT.

The table lists this clonotype with many counts. The chain carries TRBV6-6 and TRBJ1-1; D remains unclear. Trimming took off 5 bases at V and 0 bases at J, with 7 bases between the two ends. The CDR3 has 13 amino acids. The V gene's germline CDR1 is MNHNY and CDR2 SVGAGI (reference sequence). DNA for the CDR3: TGTGCCAGCAGTCATCCTATGAACACTGAAGCTTTCTTT. As protein: CASSHPMNTEAFF.

A few counts support this clonotype. The CDR3 loop reads CASMLGGWTEAFF. DNA of the CDR3: TGTGCCAGCATGCTTGGGGGATGGACTGAAGCTTTCTTT. The rearrangement joins TRBV5-5 to TRBJ1-1; possible D gene TRBD1, 5 bases. Germline values: CDR1 SGHKS, CDR2 YYEKEE (reference sequence). The CDR3 length is 13 residues. Trimming took 6 bases from V and 5 from J, leaving 14 bases between them.

V usage is TRBV2 and J usage is TRBJ1-1; D uncertain. Germline CDR1 reads SNHLY; CDR2 reads FYNNEI. Deletions cut 7 bases from V and 7 bases from J, with 16 bases between. The CDR3 has 13 amino acids. In nucleotides, the CDR3 is TGTGCCAGCACCGAAACGGGGAGTAATGAAGCTTTCTTT. Amino acids: CASTETGSNEAFF.

The V and J genes are TRBV4-2 and TRBJ1-4; D gene ambiguous. CDR1 is LGHNA, CDR2 YNFKEQ, per germline. The CDR3 loop spans 12 amino acids. V was shortened by 0 bases and J by 14 bases, with 10 bases between the two germline ends. In nucleotides, the CDR3 is TGTGCCAGCAGCCAAGAAGGTCGTAGTCTGTTTTTT. It codes for CASSQEGRSLFF.

This clonotype was detected many times. The V call is TRBV20-1, the J call TRBJ2-6; D might be TRBD2 (6 bases). The V gene lost 3 bases and the J gene lost 0 bases, with 21 bases spanning the gap. Germline CDR1 and CDR2: DFQATT and SNEGSKA (reference sequence). CDR3 length: 19 residues. CDR3 amino acids: CSASLPDWRGNSGANVLTF. For the CDR3, the DNA is TGCAGTGCTAGCTTACCCGACTGGCGGGGTAACTCTGGGGCCAACGTCCTGACTTTC.

To note about this clonotype: A read error is possible here, since a much larger clone lies one base away. Lacking the conserved final phenylalanine or tryptophan, this CDR3 likely reflects a read error. This chain joins TRBV12-3 or TRBV12-4 and TRBJ1-2; perhaps TRBD1 as D (6 bases). Trimming cost V 3 bases and J 2 bases, with 13 bases left between them. The CDR3 length is 15 residues. CDR3 region: CASSFGIQGNYGYTI. The CDR3 bases are TGTGCCAGCAGTTTTGGGATACAGGGAAACTATGGCTACACCATC.

With regard to this clonotype: A much larger clone lies a single base off, so this may be a read error. The CDR3 region is CVSTQGRGPSGGTNVLTF. For the CDR3, the DNA is TGTGTCAGCACCCAAGGTCGGGGTCCCTCGGGTGGGACCAACGTCCTGACTTTC. This chain links TRBV7-2 with TRBJ2-6, with a tentative D call TRBD2 (5 bases). Germline CDR1 and CDR2: SGHTA and FQGNSA. This CDR3 comprises 18 residues. Variable domain in full (rest from reference TRBV7-2 and TRBJ2-6): GAGVSQSPSNKVTEKGKDVELRCDPISGHTALYWYRQSLGQGLEFLIYFQGNSAPDKSGLPSDRFSAERTGGSVSTLTIQRTQQEDSAVYLCVSTQGRGPSGGTNVLTFGAGSRLTVL.

In this sample, this clonotype turned up many times. The chain couples TRBV7-8 to TRBJ1-5; D gene unclear. The germline V and J ends were trimmed by 1 base and 6 bases, with 13 bases remaining between them. The germline V gene encodes CDR1 SGHVS and CDR2 FQNEAQ. This CDR3 region has 15 residues. The CDR3 loop reads CASSLVGASPQPQHF. The CDR3 DNA reads TGTGCCAGCAGCTTAGTGGGTGCGTCCCCTCAGCCCCAGCATTTT.